This entry concerns a single TCR gamma chain. Its antigen is unknown. After alphabeta T cell depletion, CD3+ Vdelta1+ Vdelta2- thymocytes were sorted. This entry belongs to a study of Vδ1+ human thymocytes. Study observations and caveats: Around 20% of thymic delta-chain sequences were Vdelta2, with few Vdelta3, unlike blood Vdelta1+ controls. In the thymus, TRG and TRD repertoires looked highly polyclonal with Gaussian CDR3 lengths. Donors shared many TRG clonotypes but few TRD clonotypes.

RNA was extracted from the cells and then reverse transcribed. Multiplex PCR used pooled V-gene forward primers and a constant-region reverse primer to amplify CDR3s. TCRdb called clones anew from the multiplex PCR reads with CATT. The data show about 23,000 gamma-chain clones, around 15% seen once. The ends lost 0 bases at V and 3 bases at J; junction bases unmatched: 8. CDR1 and CDR2 from the germline V gene are VINAFY and YDVSNSKD. The CDR3 consists of 15 residues. Sequencing used Vdelta1+ gamma-delta thymocytes from the thymus. Specified subset: FACS-sorted CD3+ TCRalphabeta- TCRVdelta1+ TCRVdelta2- thymocytes. The sequence was collected from a child younger than two who had congenital heart surgery. The chain uses TRGV5 and TRGJ1 or TRGJ2. CDR3: CATWDRQRFYYKKLF. DNA for the CDR3: TGTGCCACCTGGGACAGGCAGAGATTTTATTATAAGAAACTCTTT.